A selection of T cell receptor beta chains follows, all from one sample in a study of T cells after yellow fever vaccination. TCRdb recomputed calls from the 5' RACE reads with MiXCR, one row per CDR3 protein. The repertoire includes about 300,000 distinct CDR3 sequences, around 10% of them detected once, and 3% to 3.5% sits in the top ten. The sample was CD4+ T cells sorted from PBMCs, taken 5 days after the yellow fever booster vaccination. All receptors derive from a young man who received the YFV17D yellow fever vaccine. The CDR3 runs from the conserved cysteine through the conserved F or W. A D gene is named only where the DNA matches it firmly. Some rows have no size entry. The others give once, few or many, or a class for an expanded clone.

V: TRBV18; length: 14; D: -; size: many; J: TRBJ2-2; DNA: TGTGCCAGCTCACGCTCAACTAACACCGGGGAGCTGTTTTTT; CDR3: CASSRSTNTGELFF
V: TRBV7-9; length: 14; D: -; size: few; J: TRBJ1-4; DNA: TGTGCCAGCAGCTCACAAGGAGCATATGAAAAACTGTTTTTT; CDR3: CASSSQGAYEKLFF
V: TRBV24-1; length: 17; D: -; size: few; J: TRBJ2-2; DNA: TGTGCCACCAGTAATTACGCCGACAGCTACTACACCGGGGAGCTGTTTTTT; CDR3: CATSNYADSYYTGELFF
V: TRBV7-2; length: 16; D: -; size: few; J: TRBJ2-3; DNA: TGTGCCAGCAGCTCCAGTAGGTTATTCAGCACAGATACGCAGTATTTT; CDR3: CASSSSRLFSTDTQYF
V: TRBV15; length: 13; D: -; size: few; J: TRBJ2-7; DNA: TGTGCCACCAGCAGAGACGGACTCTACGAGCAGTACTTC; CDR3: CATSRDGLYEQYF
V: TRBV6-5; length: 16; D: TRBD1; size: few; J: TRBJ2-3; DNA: TGTGCCAGCAGTATAGACAGGGCATCTAGCACAGATACGCAGTATTTT; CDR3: CASSIDRASSTDTQYF
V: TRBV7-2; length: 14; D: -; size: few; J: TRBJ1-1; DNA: TGTGCCAGCAGCTTAGGTGTCGGGAACACTGAAGCTTTCTTT; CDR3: CASSLGVGNTEAFF
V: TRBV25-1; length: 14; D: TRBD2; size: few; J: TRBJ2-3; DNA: TGTGCCAGCAGAATAGCGGGGCGGGAAGATACGCAGTATTTT; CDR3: CASRIAGREDTQYF
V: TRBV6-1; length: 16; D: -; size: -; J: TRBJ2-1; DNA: TGTGCCAGCTCACAAGGAGGGGGGGGGCGTTATGGTGAGCAGTTCTTC; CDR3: CASSQGGGGRYGEQFF
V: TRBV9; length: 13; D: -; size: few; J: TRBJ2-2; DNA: TGTGCCAGCAGCGTAAGATACACCGGGGAGCTGTTTTTT; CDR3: CASSVRYTGELFF
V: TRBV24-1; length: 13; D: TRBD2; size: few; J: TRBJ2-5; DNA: TGTGCCACCAGTCGGCGGGGGAGAGAGACCCAGTACTTC; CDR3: CATSRRGRETQYF
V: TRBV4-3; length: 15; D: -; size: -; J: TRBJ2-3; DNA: TGCGCCAGCAGCCAATCGTTTGGGGGTACAGATACGCAGTATTTT; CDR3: CASSQSFGGTDTQYF
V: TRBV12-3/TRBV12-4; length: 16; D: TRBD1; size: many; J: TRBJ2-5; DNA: TGTGCCAGCAGTTTGTTAACAGGGGGCACCCAAGAGACCCAGTACTTC; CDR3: CASSLLTGGTQETQYF
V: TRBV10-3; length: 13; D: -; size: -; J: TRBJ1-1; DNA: TGTGCCATCAGACAAGGCCCTGACTCCTCGGCTTTCTTT; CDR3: CAIRQGPDSSAFF
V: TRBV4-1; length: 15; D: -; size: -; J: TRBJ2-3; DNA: TGCGCCAGCAGCCAAGTTGTGGGGGGCACAGATACGCAGTATTTT; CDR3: CASSQVVGGTDTQYF
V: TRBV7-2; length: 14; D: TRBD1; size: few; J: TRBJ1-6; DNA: TGTGCCAGCAGCAATATCAGGGGGATGGCACCCCTCCACTTT; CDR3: CASSNIRGMAPLHF
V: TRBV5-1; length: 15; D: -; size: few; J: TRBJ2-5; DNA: TGCGCCAGCAGCTTGGACGGGACGCAAGAAGAGACCCAGTACTTC; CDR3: CASSLDGTQEETQYF
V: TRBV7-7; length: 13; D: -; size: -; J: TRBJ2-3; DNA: TGTGCTAGCAGCATCGGACGGACAGATACGCAGTATTTT; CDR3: CASSIGRTDTQYF
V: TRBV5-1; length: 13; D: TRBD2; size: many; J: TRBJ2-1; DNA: TGCGCCAGTATGACTAGCGGGGACAATGAGCAGTTCTTC; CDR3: CASMTSGDNEQFF
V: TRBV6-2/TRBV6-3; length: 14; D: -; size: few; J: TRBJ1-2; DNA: TGTGCCAGCAACCTACGGGCCTGGAGCTATGGCTACACCTTC; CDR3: CASNLRAWSYGYTF
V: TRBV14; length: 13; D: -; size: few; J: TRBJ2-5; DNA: TGTGCCAGCAGCATGAGAACGGGAGAGACCCAGTACTTC; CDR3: CASSMRTGETQYF
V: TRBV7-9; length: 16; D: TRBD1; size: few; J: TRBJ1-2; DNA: TGTGCCAGCAGCTGGATACCCTCAGGACAGGGAGACGGCTACACCTTC; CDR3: CASSWIPSGQGDGYTF
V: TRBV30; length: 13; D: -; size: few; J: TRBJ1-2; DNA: TGTGCCTGGAGTGGGATCAGGAGAAATGGCTACACCTTC; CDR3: CAWSGIRRNGYTF
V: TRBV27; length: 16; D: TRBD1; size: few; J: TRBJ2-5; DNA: TGTGCCAGCAGTTCCCCTTCCCGGGACAGCAAAGAGACCCAGTACTTC; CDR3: CASSSPSRDSKETQYF
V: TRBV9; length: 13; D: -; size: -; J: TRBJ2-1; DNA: TGTGCCAGCAGCGTAGAGTCGGACAATGAGCAGTTCTTC; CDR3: CASSVESDNEQFF
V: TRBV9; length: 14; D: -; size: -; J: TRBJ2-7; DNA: TGTGCCAGCAGCGTGGACTGGAGCTCCTACGAGCAGTACTTC; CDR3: CASSVDWSSYEQYF
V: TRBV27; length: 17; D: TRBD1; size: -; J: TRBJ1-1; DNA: TGTGCCAGCAGTTTCCAGGGACAGGGGCGGAGAAACACTGAAGCTTTCTTT; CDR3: CASSFQGQGRRNTEAFF
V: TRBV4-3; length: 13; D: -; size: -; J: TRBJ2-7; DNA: TGCGCCAGCAGCCAAGGAGAAACGACTAGGCAGTACTTC; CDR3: CASSQGETTRQYF
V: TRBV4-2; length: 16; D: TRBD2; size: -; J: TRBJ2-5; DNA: TGTGCCAGCAGCCAAGCGGAGCGGGGGGATCAAGAGACCCAGTACTTC; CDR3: CASSQAERGDQETQYF
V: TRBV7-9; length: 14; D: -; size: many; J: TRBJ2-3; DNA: TGTGCCAGCAGCTCCAGCGGGCCCGCAGATACGCAGTATTTT; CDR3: CASSSSGPADTQYF
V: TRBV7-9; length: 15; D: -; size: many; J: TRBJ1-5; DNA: TGTGCCAGCAGCTTAAACAGGGAGGGCAATCAGCCCCAGCATTTT; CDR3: CASSLNREGNQPQHF
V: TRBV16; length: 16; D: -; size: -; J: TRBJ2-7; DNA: TGTGCCAGCAGCCGGGGGGCCTTGAGAGGGCCGTCGGAGCAGTACTTC; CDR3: CASSRGALRGPSEQYF
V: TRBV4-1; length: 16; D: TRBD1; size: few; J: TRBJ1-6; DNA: TGCGCCAGCAGCCCCCGCGGACAGGGGATAGATTCACCCCTCCACTTT; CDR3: CASSPRGQGIDSPLHF
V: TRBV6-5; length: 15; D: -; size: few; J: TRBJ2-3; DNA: TGTGCCAGCAGTTCCCCCAGGGTCCTAGGAGATACGCAGTATTTT; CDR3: CASSSPRVLGDTQYF
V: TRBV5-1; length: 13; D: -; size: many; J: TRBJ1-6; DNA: TGCGCCAGCAGCGACTCCTCCAATTCACCCCTCCACTTT; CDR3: CASSDSSNSPLHF
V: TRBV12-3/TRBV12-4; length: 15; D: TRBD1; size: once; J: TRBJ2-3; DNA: TGTGCCAGCAGTCCGACAGGGGTCAGCACAGATACGCAGTATTTT; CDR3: CASSPTGVSTDTQYF
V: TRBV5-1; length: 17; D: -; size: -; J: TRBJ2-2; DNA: TGCGCCAGCAGCTTGGCCAGGATGGGGGCGCAGACCGGGGAGCTGTTTTTT; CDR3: CASSLARMGAQTGELFF
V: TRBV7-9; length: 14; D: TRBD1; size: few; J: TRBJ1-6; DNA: TGTGCCAGCAGCTTAGGGGACAGGGACTCACCCCTCCACTTT; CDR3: CASSLGDRDSPLHF
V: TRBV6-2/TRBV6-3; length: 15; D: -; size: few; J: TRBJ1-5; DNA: TGTGCCAGCAGTTACGACAGAAGACAGTATCAGCCCCAGCATTTT; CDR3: CASSYDRRQYQPQHF
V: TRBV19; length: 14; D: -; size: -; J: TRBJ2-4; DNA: TGTGCCTCCAAGCAGGGGCTGGCCAAAAACATTCAGTACTTC; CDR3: CASKQGLAKNIQYF
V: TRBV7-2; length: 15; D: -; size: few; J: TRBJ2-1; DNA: TGTGCCAGCAGCTGGGACTTTAGCTCCTACAATGAGCAGTTCTTC; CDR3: CASSWDFSSYNEQFF
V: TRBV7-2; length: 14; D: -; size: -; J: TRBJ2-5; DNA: TGTGCCAGCAGTTCACATTCAGGTCCCGAGACCCAGTACTTC; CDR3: CASSSHSGPETQYF
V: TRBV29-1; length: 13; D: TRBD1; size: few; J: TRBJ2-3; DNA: TGCAGCGCCCTCACAGGGGCCACAGATACGCAGTATTTT; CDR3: CSALTGATDTQYF
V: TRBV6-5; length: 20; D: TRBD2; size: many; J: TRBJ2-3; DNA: TGTGCCAGCAGCTCACACCCGGGACTAGCGGGGGGCCTCCGCACAGATACGCAGTATTTT; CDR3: CASSSHPGLAGGLRTDTQYF
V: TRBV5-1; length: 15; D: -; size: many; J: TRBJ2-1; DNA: TGCGCCAGCAGTACAACAGGAGCCCTTTACAATGAGCAGTTCTTC; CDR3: CASSTTGALYNEQFF
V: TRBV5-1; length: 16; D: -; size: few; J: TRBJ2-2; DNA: TGCGCCAGCAGCAAGGGCGCCGGGCTTAACACCGGGGAGCTGTTTTTT; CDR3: CASSKGAGLNTGELFF
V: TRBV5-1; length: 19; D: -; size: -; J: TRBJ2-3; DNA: TGCGCCAGCAGCTTGAGGGTCCCATGGGAAGCAAAGTACCAAGATACGCAGTATTTT; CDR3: CASSLRVPWEAKYQDTQYF
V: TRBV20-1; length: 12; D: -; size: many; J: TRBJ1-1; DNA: TGCAGTGCTAGTTTGCGAGGGACTGAAGCTTTCTTT; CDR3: CSASLRGTEAFF
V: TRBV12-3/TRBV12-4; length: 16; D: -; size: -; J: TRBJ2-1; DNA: TGTGCCAGCAGTCCCCGCTCCAGGGGCCGATACAATGAGCAGTTCTTC; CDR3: CASSPRSRGRYNEQFF
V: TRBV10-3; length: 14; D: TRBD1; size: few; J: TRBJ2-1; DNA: TGTGCCAGTGACCGGGACAGGGAGGCCAATGAGCAGTTCTTC; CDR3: CASDRDREANEQFF
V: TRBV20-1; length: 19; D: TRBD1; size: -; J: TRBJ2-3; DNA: TGCAGTGCTAGACCAGGACAGGGGCGTGTACGGTTTGTTCGGGATACGCAGTATTTT; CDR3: CSARPGQGRVRFVRDTQYF
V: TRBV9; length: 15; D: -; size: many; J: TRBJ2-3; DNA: TGTGCCAGCAGCGCCCGACTAGAGCCCCCCGATACGCAGTATTTT; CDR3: CASSARLEPPDTQYF
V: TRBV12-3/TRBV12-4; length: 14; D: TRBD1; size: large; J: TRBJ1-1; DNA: TGTGCCAGCAGTCTCAGACAGGGAAACACTGAAGCTTTCTTT; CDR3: CASSLRQGNTEAFF
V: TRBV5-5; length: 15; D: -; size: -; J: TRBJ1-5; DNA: TGTGCCAGCAGCTTGGGTGCGACGGACAATCAGCCCCAGCATTTT; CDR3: CASSLGATDNQPQHF
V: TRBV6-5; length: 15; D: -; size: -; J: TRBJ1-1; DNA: TGTGCCAGCAGTTACTCGAGCACCCCCAACACTGAAGCTTTCTTT; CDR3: CASSYSSTPNTEAFF
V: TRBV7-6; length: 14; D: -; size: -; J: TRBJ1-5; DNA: TGTGCCAGCAGCTTAACAGGACGCGGACCGCCCCAGCATTTT; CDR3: CASSLTGRGPPQHF
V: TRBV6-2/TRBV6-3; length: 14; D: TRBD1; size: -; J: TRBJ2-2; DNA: TGTGCCAGCAGAAGGACAGGGAAGGCCGGGGAGCTGTTTTTT; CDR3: CASRRTGKAGELFF